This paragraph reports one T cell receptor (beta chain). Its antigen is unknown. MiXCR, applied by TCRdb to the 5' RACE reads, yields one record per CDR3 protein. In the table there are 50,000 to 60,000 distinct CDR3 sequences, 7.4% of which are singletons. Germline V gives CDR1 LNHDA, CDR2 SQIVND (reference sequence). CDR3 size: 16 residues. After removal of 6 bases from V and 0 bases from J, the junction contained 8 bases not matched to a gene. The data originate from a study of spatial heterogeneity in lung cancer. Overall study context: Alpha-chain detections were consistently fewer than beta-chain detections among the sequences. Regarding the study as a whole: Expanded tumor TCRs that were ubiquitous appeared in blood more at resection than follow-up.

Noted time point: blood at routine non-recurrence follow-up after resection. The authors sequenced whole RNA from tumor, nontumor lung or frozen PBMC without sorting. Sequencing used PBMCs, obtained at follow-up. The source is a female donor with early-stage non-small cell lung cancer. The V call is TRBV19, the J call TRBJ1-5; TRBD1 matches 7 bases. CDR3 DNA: TGTGCCAGTAGCAACCAAGGACAGGATAGCAATCAGCCCCAGCATTTT. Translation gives CASSNQGQDSNQPQHF.